Detailed here is one T cell receptor beta chain. Its antigen is not identified. This CDR3 is 14 amino acids long. Germline V gene sequence: CDR1 SNHLY, CDR2 FYNNEI. TCRdb re-analyzed the 5' RACE reads; it lists each CDR3 protein once, without DNA. The sample's table shows 500,000 or so distinct CDR3 sequences. This sample is drawn from a study of T cells expressing NK-cell markers. Turning to the study itself: The eight sequenced donors comprised seven who were HCMV-seropositive and one who was seronegative. Study-level findings and limits: About 6 donors had dominant NKG2C+ clonotypes that comprised roughly 1.0-7.5% of their CD8+ T cells.

This chain uses TRBV2 with TRBJ1-2. The sequence was obtained from a man aged 18 to 30 in good health. Sequencing was done on a sample of blood T cells: a sorted CD56 or NKG2C T cell subset, CD4+ or CD8+ T cells, or bulk PBMC T cells (not recorded which). CDR3 protein: CASSEAGSSNGYTF.